These T cell receptor beta chains were read from a single sample in a study of OX40 agonist ivuxolimab in advanced cancers. The protocol was immunoSEQ multiplex PCR, while the TCRdb copy is restricted to in-frame clones and leaves out a portion. Of about 55,000 clones listed, roughly 81% are singletons. The source was CD4+ or CD8+ T cells sorted from blood, collected in a trial of the OX40 agonist ivuxolimab. All receptors come from an adult with an advanced solid tumor such as melanoma, head and neck, liver or kidney cancer. Each CDR3 is given with its conserved first and last residue. Fields, in order: CDR3 protein, CDR3 DNA, clone size, D gene, V gene, J gene. The D gene is left open where the match is weak. Clone size is given for some rows only: seen once, a few or many times, or a class if the clone is expanded.

CASSLGEGAAGFF,TGTGCCAGCAGCTTGGGGGAGGGGGCGGCAGGTTTCTTT,-,TRBD1,TRBV5-4,TRBJ1-1
CASSFNTEAFF,TGTGCCAGCAGTTTCAACACTGAAGCTTTCTTT,-,-,TRBV28,TRBJ1-1
CASRRGPGGYEQYF,TGTGCCAGCCGCCGCGGGCCAGGGGGCTACGAGCAGTACTTC,-,TRBD1,TRBV5-6,TRBJ2-7
CASSQVQERGSYNEQFF,TGCGCCAGCAGCCAAGTACAGGAGCGGGGGTCCTACAATGAGCAGTTCTTC,-,TRBD2,TRBV4-1,TRBJ2-1
CASSLARKAGELFF,TGTGCCAGCAGCTTGGCCCGAAAGGCCGGGGAGCTGTTTTTT,-,-,TRBV5-4,TRBJ2-2
CASSPSRERHYTF,TGTGCCAGTAGTCCTTCGAGGGAACGTCACTACACCTTC,-,-,TRBV19,TRBJ1-2
CASSQGASTDTQYF,TGTGCCAGCAGCCAAGGGGCGAGCACAGATACGCAGTATTTT,-,-,TRBV14,TRBJ2-3
CASSLGQGKYTEAFF,TGCGCCAGCAGCTTGGGGCAGGGAAAGTACACTGAAGCTTTCTTT,-,-,TRBV5-1,TRBJ1-1
CASSLESGTSGRAGTDTQYF,TGCGCCAGCAGCTTGGAATCCGGGACTAGCGGGAGGGCCGGGACAGATACGCAGTATTTT,-,TRBD2,TRBV5-1,TRBJ2-3
CASSYSILGEAFEYF,TGTGCCAGCAGTTACTCGATACTCGGGGAGGCGTTTGAGTACTTC,-,-,TRBV6-9,TRBJ2-5
CASSEFTNTGELFF,TGTGCCAGCAGTGAATTCACGAACACCGGGGAGCTGTTTTTT,-,-,TRBV2,TRBJ2-2
CASSHRRTGSGDTQYF,TGTGCCAGCAGCCATAGGCGGACAGGGAGCGGAGATACGCAGTATTTT,-,TRBD1,TRBV14,TRBJ2-3
CASSLVQGLNTEAFF,TGCGCCAGCAGCTTAGTACAGGGGCTAAACACTGAAGCTTTCTTT,once,TRBD1,TRBV5-1,TRBJ1-1
CASGGTSGRASDTQYF,TGTGCCAGCGGTGGGACTAGCGGGAGGGCCTCGGATACGCAGTATTTT,-,TRBD2,TRBV6-6,TRBJ2-3
CASSLVSLRTGGYEQYF,TGTGCCAGCAGTTTAGTGAGTTTGCGGACAGGGGGCTACGAGCAGTACTTC,-,TRBD1,TRBV28,TRBJ2-7
CASSQDAGQRNGYTF,TGCGCCAGCAGCCAAGATGCGGGACAGCGGAATGGCTACACCTTC,-,TRBD1,TRBV4-3,TRBJ1-2
CASSRDNSNQPQHF,TGTGCCAGCAGCCGAGATAATAGCAATCAGCCCCAGCATTTT,-,-,TRBV7-9,TRBJ1-5
CASSWTGSNEQFF,TGTGCCAGCAGCTGGACAGGGTCCAATGAGCAGTTCTTC,-,TRBD1,TRBV5-4,TRBJ2-1
CASSQDSGYGDEQYF,TGCGCCAGCAGCCAAGACTCGGGATACGGTGACGAGCAGTACTTC,-,-,TRBV4-1,TRBJ2-7
CASRTVGTGIVEQYF,TGTGCCAGCAGAACCGTTGGGACAGGGATTGTCGAGCAGTACTTC,-,TRBD1,TRBV28,TRBJ2-7
CATSRDVVGEQFF,TGTGCCACCAGCAGGGATGTAGTCGGTGAGCAGTTCTTC,few,-,TRBV15,TRBJ2-1
CASSFAGEGKETQYF,TGTGCCAGCAGTTTCGCGGGAGAGGGGAAAGAGACCCAGTACTTC,-,TRBD2,TRBV28,TRBJ2-5
CASEEGSSYEQYF,TGTGCCAGCGAGGAAGGCAGCTCCTACGAGCAGTACTTC,-,-,TRBV2,TRBJ2-7
CASSLDVGTYNEQFF,TGTGCCAGCAGCTTAGATGTGGGGACCTACAATGAGCAGTTCTTC,-,-,TRBV7-2,TRBJ2-1